This T cell receptor beta chain was sequenced for a study of T cells in Graves' hyperthyroidism and ophthalmopathy. Study overall: At the time of initial diagnosis and before any treatment, peripheral blood was collected.

This clonotype has at least ten counts. Its target is not known. Broader study findings: A model built on 13 V-J features separated ophthalmopathy from stable hyperthyroidism. Within blood appeared most thyroid clonotypes that had expanded above 0.001.

Germline V lookup: CDR1 MDHEN, CDR2 SYDVKM. Trimming removed 2 bases at V and 3 bases at J, with 14 bases between. CDR3 size: 16 residues. The CDR3 regions of TCR beta were amplified from RNA transcripts. The TCR CDR3 first-round RT-PCR relied on the HTBI primer set. TCRdb fed the multiplex PCR reads into MiXCR, producing one record per CDR3 protein. The sample yields hundreds of thousands of distinct CDR3 sequences, more than 14% seen once. Sample: blood. The sequence was obtained from a woman between 45 and 65 years old with Graves' ophthalmopathy. The V gene is TRBV28, the J gene TRBJ1-5; D remains ambiguous. In nucleotides, the CDR3 is TGTGCCAGCAGTTTAACTCCGGACGGATTCAATCAGCCCCAGCATTTT. Translation gives CASSLTPDGFNQPQHF.